One sample yielded the 4 T cell receptor beta chains listed below, sequenced in a study of T cells expressing NK-cell markers. TCRdb derives one entry per CDR3 protein from the 5' RACE reads, leaving out DNA. The sample data list 500,000 to 700,000 distinct CDR3 sequences. The sequencing sample was made of blood T cells: a sorted CD56 or NKG2C T cell subset, CD4+ or CD8+ T cells, or bulk PBMC T cells (not recorded which). All receptors derive from a man aged 18 to 29 in good health.

This chain uses TRBV7-9 with TRBJ1-1. The CDR3 has 12 amino acids. Germline loops: CDR1 SEHNR, CDR2 FQNEAQ (reference sequence). CDR3 region: CASRAGYTEAFF.

The V call is TRBV6-5, the J call TRBJ2-7; absent DNA, TCRdb's TRBD2 call cannot be checked. This CDR3 spans 15 amino acids. The germline gives CDR1 MNHEY, CDR2 SVGAGI. Here the CDR3 reads CASSYLDSSPHEQYF.

The gene calls are TRBV6-5 and TRBJ2-5. From germline, CDR1 is MNHEY and CDR2 SVGAGI. The CDR3 has 15 residues. The CDR3 sequence is CASSYLDEAFETQYF.

This chain joins TRBV5-5 and TRBJ2-5. Germline loops: CDR1 SGHKS, CDR2 YYEKEE (reference sequence). The CDR3 has 13 amino acids. The CDR3 loop is CASIRDPKETQYF.